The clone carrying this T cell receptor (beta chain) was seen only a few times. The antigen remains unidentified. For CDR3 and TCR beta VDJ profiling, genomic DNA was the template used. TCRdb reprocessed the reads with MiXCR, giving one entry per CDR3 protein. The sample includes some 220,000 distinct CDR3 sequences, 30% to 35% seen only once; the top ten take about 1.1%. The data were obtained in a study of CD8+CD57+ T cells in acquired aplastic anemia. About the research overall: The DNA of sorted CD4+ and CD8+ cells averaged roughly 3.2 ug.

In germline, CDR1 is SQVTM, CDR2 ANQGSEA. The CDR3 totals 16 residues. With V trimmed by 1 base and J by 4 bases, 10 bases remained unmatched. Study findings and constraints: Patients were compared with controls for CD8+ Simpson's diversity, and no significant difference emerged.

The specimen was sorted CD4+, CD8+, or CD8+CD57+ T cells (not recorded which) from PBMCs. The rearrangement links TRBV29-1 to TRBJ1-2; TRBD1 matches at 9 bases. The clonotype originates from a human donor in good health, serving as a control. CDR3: CSVEGTGEKLIYGYTF. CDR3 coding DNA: TGCAGCGTTGAAGGGACAGGGGAGAAGCTTATCTATGGCTACACCTTC.